This TCR beta chain was captured by sequencing in a study of CD8+ T cells in alopecia areata. Study as a whole: Those patients who were treated received oral tofacitinib, which was given at 5 to 10 mg twice daily for moderate-to-severe alopecia areata. Dosing with tofacitinib proceeded for 6 to 18 months, followed by 6 months off drug.

RNA was isolated and reverse transcribed to cDNA, the sequencing template. TCRdb's table, derived via immunoSEQ multiplex PCR, lists solely in-frame clones and lacks some. The sample yields 200,000 to 250,000 clones, approximately 61% seen once. With V trimmed by 3 bases and J by 5 bases, 5 bases remained unmatched. The CDR3 is made up of 15 amino acids. The count of this clone is one. Its antigen remains unknown. Study-wide points: Alopecia totalis/universalis scalp especially showed more expanded CD8+ clones than normal scalp.

Patients with alopecia areata provided lesional scalp punch biopsies as well as peripheral blood. This TCR came from a human donor with alopecia areata. The sample consisted of CD4+ T cells sorted from blood, taken at week 0. This sequence joins TRBV23-1 and TRBJ1-2; 11 positions agree with TRBD1. TRBV23-1 is flagged as an ORF with uncertain function. CDR3 nucleotides: TGCGCCAGCAGTCACTGGACAGGGGGCAATTATGGCTACACCTTC. Its translation is CASSHWTGGNYGYTF.